This T cell receptor (beta chain) is from a study of Ad26.COV2.S vaccination and SARS-CoV-2 variants. Study at large: Ad26.COV2.S was injected intramuscularly once or twice, 56 days apart.

Looked up from germline, CDR1 is SGHRS and CDR2 is YFSETQ. The CDR3 is 13 amino acids. With 8 bases removed from V and 10 bases from J, the gap between germline ends came to 16 bases. The repertoire was sequenced with immunoSEQ multiplex PCR; TCRdb's copy has only in-frame clones and lacks some. The sample lists hundreds of thousands of clones, about 88% seen once, with 9.5% to 12% in the top ten. The study, taken as a whole, reports: The placebo group had lower spike-specific TCR breadth than the vaccine recipients did. Total T cell responses were possibly underestimated by TCR breadth and depth analyses.

Treatment specified: some 19 received Ad26.COV2.S at low or high dose, single or two shots; about 5 received placebo; per-sample allocation not given. Day 63 after the first injection of vaccine or placebo was the sampling time. Concerning this clone: Its specificity is unknown.

The TCR was taken from a person between 18 and 59 years old who received the Ad26.COV2.S COVID-19 vaccine or a placebo. The material was peripheral blood, obtained in a trial of Ad26.COV2.S vaccine versus placebo. The rearrangement links TRBV5-1 to TRBJ1-6; D gene unclear. CDR3 amino acids: CASRSLDGSPLHF. CDR3 DNA sequence: TGCGCCAGTCGCAGCTTGGACGGCTCACCCCTCCACTTT.